What follows are 9 T cell receptor beta chains derived from one specimen sequenced in a study of blood T cell repertoires in COVID-19. Some clones are missing from TCRdb's copy, which holds only in-frame ones; the method was immunoSEQ multiplex PCR. The sample has around 220,000 clones; around nine tenths are singletons. Source material: PBMCs or T cells enriched from blood (not recorded which). The origin of the receptors is a woman aged 18-29 years who had recovered from COVID-19.

The rearrangement joins TRBV6-2 or TRBV6-3 to TRBJ2-1, with a weak D call TRBD1 (5 bases). Germline V gene data show CDR1 as MNHEY and CDR2 as SVGEGT. Between the trimmed V and J ends, which lost 5 bases and 5 bases, there was a span of 25 bases. This CDR3 region has 18 residues. This CDR3 reads CASSSDQGTLGLNNEQFF. In DNA form, the CDR3 reads TGTGCCAGCAGTAGCGACCAGGGAACTCTCGGGCTGAACAATGAGCAGTTCTTC.

In its sample, this clone was seen once. CDR3 in DNA: TGTGCCAGTAGTATAGACAGGGGGGACTATGGCTACACCTTC. Translating gives CASSIDRGDYGYTF. The chain is built from TRBV19 and TRBJ1-2, with 7 bases fitting TRBD1. J gave up 3 bases and V 0 bases, and 1 base lay outside the gene matches. The length of the CDR3 is 14 residues. The germline gives CDR1 LNHDA, CDR2 SQIVND (reference sequence).

This clone appeared a few times. J is TRBJ1-4 and V is TRBV7-9; D uncertain. Germline V lookup: CDR1 SEHNR, CDR2 FQNEAQ (reference sequence). Trimming removed 7 bases at V and 3 bases at J, with 15 bases between. The CDR3 covers 15 residues. CDR3 bases: TGTGCCAGCAACCCGGGATTGACTTCTAATGAAAAACTGTTTTTT. Translation gives CASNPGLTSNEKLFF.

V gene TRBV19 combines with J gene TRBJ1-2; D is ambiguous. Trimming took off 3 bases at V and 7 bases at J, with 18 bases between the two ends. Germline V CDR1 and CDR2: LNHDA, SQIVND (reference sequence). The CDR3 has 15 residues. The CDR3 is CASSIREGLGSGYTF. The CDR3 coding sequence is TGTGCCAGTAGTATTCGGGAGGGTTTGGGCTCTGGCTACACCTTC.

This chain links TRBV3-1 (or the pseudogene TRBV3-2) with TRBJ2-7; D call uncertain. The V end lost 1 base, the J end lost 5 bases, and 9 bases lay between the germline ends. The CDR3 consists of 13 residues. CDR1 is LGHDT and CDR2 is YNNKEL in the germline V gene (reference sequence). This CDR3 reads CASSQAGLHEQYF. In DNA, the CDR3 is TGTGCCAGCAGCCAAGCCGGGTTGCACGAGCAGTACTTC.

The gene calls are TRBV29-1 and TRBJ1-2; D gene ambiguous. The CDR3 totals 17 residues. Germline V lookup: CDR1 SQVTM, CDR2 ANQGSEA. Trimming took off 1 base at V and 2 bases at J, with 20 bases between the two ends. CDR3 in amino acids: CSVEVRGPSPGNYGYTF. CDR3 coding DNA: TGCAGCGTTGAAGTAAGAGGGCCGTCGCCGGGAAACTATGGCTACACCTTC.

CDR3 region: CASSLQRKNTEAFF. CDR3 coding DNA: TGTGCCAGCAGTTTACAGCGTAAGAACACTGAAGCTTTCTTT. This chain connects TRBV28 to TRBJ1-1; D is uncertain. Trimming cost V 2 bases and J 1 base, with 8 bases left between them. The CDR3 loop spans 14 amino acids. CDR1 and CDR2 (germline): MDHEN, SYDVKM.

The chain employs TRBV9 and TRBJ2-5; TRBD1 might be the D (5 bases). Trimming left V 2 bases short and J 2 bases short, with 7 bases between. The CDR3 covers 13 residues. Per the germline V gene, CDR1 is SGDLS and CDR2 is YYNGEE. CDR3 sequence reads: CASSVQGQETQYF. The DNA of the CDR3 is TGTGCCAGCAGCGTCCAGGGTCAAGAGACCCAGTACTTC. Full variable domain (missing parts from reference TRBV9 and TRBJ2-5): DSGVTQTPKHLITATGQRVTLRCSPRSGDLSVYWYQQSLDQGLQFLIQYYNGEERAKGNILERFSAQQFPDLHSELNLSSLELGDSALYFCASSVQGQETQYFGPGTRLLVL.

This chain connects TRBV25-1 to TRBJ1-5; 9 positions match TRBD1. V gave up 7 bases and J gave up 4 bases; unmatched junction bases: 8. The CDR3 contains 15 residues. Germline-derived CDR1 and CDR2 are MGHDK and SYGVNS. The DNA for the CDR3 is TGTGCCAGCAAGGGGACAGGGTCAGGGAATCAGCCCCAGCATTTT. It translates to CASKGTGSGNQPQHF.